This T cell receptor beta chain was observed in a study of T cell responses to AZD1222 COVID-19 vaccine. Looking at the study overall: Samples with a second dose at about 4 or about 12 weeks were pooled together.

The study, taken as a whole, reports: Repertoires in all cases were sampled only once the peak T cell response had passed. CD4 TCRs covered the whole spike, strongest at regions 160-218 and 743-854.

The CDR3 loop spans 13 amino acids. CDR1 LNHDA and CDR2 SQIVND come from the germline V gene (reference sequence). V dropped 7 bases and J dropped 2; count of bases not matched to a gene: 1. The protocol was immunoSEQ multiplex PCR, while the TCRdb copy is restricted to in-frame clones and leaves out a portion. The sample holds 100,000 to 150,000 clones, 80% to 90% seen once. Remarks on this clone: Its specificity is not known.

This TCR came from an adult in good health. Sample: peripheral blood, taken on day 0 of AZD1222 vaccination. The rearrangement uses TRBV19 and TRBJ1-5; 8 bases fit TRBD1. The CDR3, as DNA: TGTGCCAGTAAGGACAGGGGCAATCAGCCCCAGCATTTT. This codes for CASKDRGNQPQHF. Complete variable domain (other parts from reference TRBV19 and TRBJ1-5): DGGITQSPKYLFRKEGQNVTLSCEQNLNHDAMYWYRQDPGQGLRLIYYSQIVNDFQKGDIAEGYSVSREKKESFPLTVTSAQKNPTAFYLCASKDRGNQPQHFGDGTRLSIL.